A single TCR beta chain is shown here with its context. This sample is part of a study of PD-L1 blockade in urothelial cancer. Study overall: Twenty-five out of 29 patients were men whose urothelial cancer was bladder-origin. The median number of T cells present in blood samples was some 140,000.

Time point in this sample: pretreatment peripheral blood. Germline CDR1 is MNHEY and CDR2 is SMNVEV (reference sequence). Trimming stripped 4 bases from V and 0 bases from J, with 13 bases between. This CDR3 has 16 amino acids. PCRs were each spiked with synthetic TCR analog templates. The method was immunoSEQ multiplex PCR; TCRdb's version includes in-frame clones alone and lacks a portion of them. The sample carries around 38,000 clones, about 87% recorded once. The sequence was collected from a man between 60 and 75 years old with urothelial cancer. The specimen comprised PBMCs, sampled around atezolizumab (anti-PD-L1) treatment. The chain combines TRBV27 with TRBJ1-5; D remains unclear. CDR3 region: CASSSRPVDSNQPQHF. The CDR3 DNA is TGTGCCAGCAGTTCCAGGCCAGTGGATAGCAATCAGCCCCAGCATTTT.